This T cell receptor (beta chain) originates from a study of blood T cell repertoires in COVID-19 (dated by TCRdb to the early 2020s). A note on the overall study: The collaborator samples originated in the United States, Italy and Spain and spanned the acute and convalescent phases of COVID-19. The material from the prospective study consisted of cDNA or gDNA derived from T cells, B-cell-depleted T cells, or PBMCs. Subjects who had been exposed to COVID-19, were actively infected with it, or had recovered from it provided the deeply sampled blood TCRbeta repertoires that made up the dataset. A freely available public database, intended as a resource for researchers studying the immune response to SARS-CoV-2, is where the repertoires were released. Samples were obtained from the ongoing ImmuneRACE study (first 160 participants) and from over 1,000 subjects provided by 6 global collaborators. A de-identified subject ID, COVID-19 status, age in years and sex were almost always included in the sample metadata. Where HLA class I and class II types were available, the types were taken from metadata supplied by the sample provider, not from assay-based typing.

TCRbeta CDR3 regions were amplified from genomic DNA using the immunoSEQ Assay, a bias-controlled multiplex PCR. The source study handled its data this way. Within the assay, amplification of reference gene primers was used to estimate how many nucleated cells each sample contained. To quantify the absolute abundance of each unique TCRbeta CDR3 rearrangement, sequence reads were collapsed and filtered. For each sample, productive Simpson clonality was calculated as the square root of Simpson's diversity index across productive rearrangements. Here the immuneACCESS table is served through TCRdb, limited to in-frame sequences with V and J called. Missing clones are a known gap in these copies; in checked studies unresolved V genes cover under half, and the rest lacks a known reason. The D gene and trimming were derived from the DNA, and the V and J assignments and clone size from that table. Here the sample has 85,000 to 130,000 clones; around nine tenths occur a single time. The ten largest clones add up to approximately 5% of the sample.

Overall study outcomes, separate from this receptor: The amount of clinical and demographic metadata varied by source and participant and was provided uncurated.

Whole blood was collected in K2EDTA tubes by collaborating institutions according to the institutions' own protocols. Collaborator samples were shipped for TCRbeta analysis as frozen whole blood, isolated PBMCs, or DNA extracted from either sample type. A word on this clone: It lacks a known antigen. No clone much larger than this one lies a single base away; base qualities are absent.

This receptor was taken from a human donor in a cohort sampled during active COVID-19. Sequencing was performed on peripheral blood.

The DNA sequence is given as TGTGCCAGCAGCTGGGGGAAAGGGGGCCCGAACACTGAAGCTTTCTTT. Its product reads: CASSWGKGGPNTEAFF. The rearranged segments are TRBV11-3 and TRBJ1-1; TRBD1 lines up with 7 middle nucleotides. The germline V gene yields SGHNT for CDR1 and YENEEA for CDR2. From its cysteine to its phenylalanine, the CDR3 spans 16 amino acids. Only the CDR3 DNA stays, 48 bases, in frame from base 1. V and J are trimmed by 4 bases and 1 base, and the gene matches miss 9 bases of the junction.